This is a list of T cell receptor beta chains from one sample in a study of CD8 T cells in ankylosing spondylitis. TCRdb re-called the 5' RACE reads through MiXCR, storing one row per CDR3 protein. The sample consists of 100,000 to 150,000 distinct CDR3 sequences, 6.5% to 9% of them appearing once. The sequencing sample was made of blood, either unsorted or a sorted T cell fraction (not recorded which). Receptors were obtained from a male donor with ankylosing spondylitis or in good health (not recorded which). Each CDR3 is given with its conserved first and last residue. The D gene is left open where the match is weak. Part of the rows lack a size; the others show once, few, many or a class for expanded clones.

v_gene	d_gene	abundance	j_gene	CDR3aa
TRBV3-1	.	many	TRBJ2-2	CASSHTSTGELFF
TRBV7-3	.	.	TRBJ2-3	CASSLSRGFGDTQYF
TRBV20-1	TRBD1	many	TRBJ1-1	CSARHGTANEAFF
TRBV12-3/TRBV12-4	.	many	TRBJ2-1	CASTPGDLYNEQFF
TRBV27	.	many	TRBJ2-2	CASTAKGVYTGELFF
TRBV7-2	TRBD1	.	TRBJ1-6	CASTPTGRSPLHF
TRBV2	TRBD1	many	TRBJ2-1	CASSLTTGSYNEQFF
TRBV20-1	TRBD1	few	TRBJ2-7	CSARDYRGRGYEQYF
TRBV18	.	many	TRBJ2-5	CASSPRAEQETQYF
TRBV20-1	TRBD2	many	TRBJ2-7	CSARTSGLYEQYF
TRBV7-9	.	many	TRBJ2-7	CASSLALRDKQYF
TRBV28	TRBD1	many	TRBJ1-6	CASSDGQGNSPLHF
TRBV7-2	.	many	TRBJ2-1	CASSIRFEQFF
TRBV28	TRBD1	.	TRBJ2-7	CASSSPCPGGTYEQYF
TRBV7-6	TRBD2	many	TRBJ2-5	CASSGRARSQETQYF
TRBV20-1	TRBD1	.	TRBJ2-7	CSAKARQGAFAEQYF